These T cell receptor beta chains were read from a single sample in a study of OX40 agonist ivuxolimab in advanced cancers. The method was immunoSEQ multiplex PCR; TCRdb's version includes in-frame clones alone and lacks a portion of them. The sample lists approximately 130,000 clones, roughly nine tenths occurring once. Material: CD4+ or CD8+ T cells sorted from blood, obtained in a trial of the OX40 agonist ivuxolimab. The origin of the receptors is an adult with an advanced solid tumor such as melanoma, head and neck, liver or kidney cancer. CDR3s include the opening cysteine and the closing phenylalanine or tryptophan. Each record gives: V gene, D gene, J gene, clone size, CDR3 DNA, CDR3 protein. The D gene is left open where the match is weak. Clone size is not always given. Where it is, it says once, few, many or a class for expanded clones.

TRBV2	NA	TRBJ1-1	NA	TGTGCCAGCCGCGTGCGGGCAATGAACACTGAAGCTTTCTTT	CASRVRAMNTEAFF
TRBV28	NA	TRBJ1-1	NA	TGTGCCAGCAGCCGGAGGGAAGGCACTGAAGCTTTCTTT	CASSRREGTEAFF
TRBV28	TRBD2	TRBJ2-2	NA	TGTGCCAGCAGTTACCTAGCACTAGCGGGAGCCGGGGAGCTGTTTTTT	CASSYLALAGAGELFF
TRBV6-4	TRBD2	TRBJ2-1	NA	TGTGCCAGCAGTGATTCCGGGACTAGGCCCTACAATGAGCAGTTCTTC	CASSDSGTRPYNEQFF
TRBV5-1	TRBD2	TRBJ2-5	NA	TGCGCCAGCATGCCGCAGCCGGGGGGGCCTCCGGAGACCCAGTACTTC	CASMPQPGGPPETQYF
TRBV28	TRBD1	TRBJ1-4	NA	TGTGCCAGCAGTCCCAATCAGGGGGTCATTAATGAAAAACTGTTTTTT	CASSPNQGVINEKLFF
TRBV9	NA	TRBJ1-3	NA	TGTGCCAGCAGCCCCCGCAGCTACTCTGGAAACACCATATATTTT	CASSPRSYSGNTIYF
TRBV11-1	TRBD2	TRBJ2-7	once	TGTGCCAGCTCCAGTTCCTGGCGGGAGGACTACGAGCAGTACTTC	CASSSSWREDYEQYF
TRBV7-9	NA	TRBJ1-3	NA	TGTGCCAGCAGCCGTCTGGGGTCTGGAAACACCATATATTTT	CASSRLGSGNTIYF
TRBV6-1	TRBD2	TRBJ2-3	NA	TGTGCCAGCAGGGGGGGGACTAGCGGGCCGAATACGCAGTATTTT	CASRGGTSGPNTQYF
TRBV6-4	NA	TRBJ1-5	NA	TGTGCCAGCAGTGACTCGACGAAGAGTAGCAATCAGCCCCAGCATTTT	CASSDSTKSSNQPQHF
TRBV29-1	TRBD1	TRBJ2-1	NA	TGCAGCGTTGAAGGGGCACGGGACAGCCTAGCCCGAGAGCAGTTCTTC	CSVEGARDSLAREQFF
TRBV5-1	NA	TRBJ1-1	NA	TGCGCCAGCAGCGTGGACGAGGACAGACCACCGGGTTTCTTT	CASSVDEDRPPGFF
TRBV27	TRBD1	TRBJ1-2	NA	TGTGCCAGCAGTTACGGGACAGGGGGCTATGGCTACACCTTC	CASSYGTGGYGYTF
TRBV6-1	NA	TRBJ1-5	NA	TGTGCCAGCACCGGACAGTTTAATCAGCCCCAGCATTTT	CASTGQFNQPQHF
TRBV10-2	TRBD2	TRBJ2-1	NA	TGCGCCAGCAGACTAGCGGGAGCGGGGTACAATGAGCAGTTCTTC	CASRLAGAGYNEQFF
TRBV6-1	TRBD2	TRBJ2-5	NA	TGTGCCAGCAGTGGTAGCGGGAGTGGTGAGACCCAGTACTTC	CASSGSGSGETQYF
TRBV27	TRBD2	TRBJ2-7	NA	TGTGCCAGCGGCAAAATTAGCGGGAGAGTCTACGAGCAGTACTTC	CASGKISGRVYEQYF
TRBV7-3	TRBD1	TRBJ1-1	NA	TGTGCCAGCAGCCCACAGGGGGTCGATGAAGCTTTCTTT	CASSPQGVDEAFF
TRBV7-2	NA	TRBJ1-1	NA	TGTGCCAGCAGCTTATCCGGGCGCTGGCCTGAAGCTTTCTTT	CASSLSGRWPEAFF
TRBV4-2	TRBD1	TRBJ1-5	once	TGTGCCAGCAGCCAGGACAGGGGGCGTCAGCCCCAGCATTTT	CASSQDRGRQPQHF
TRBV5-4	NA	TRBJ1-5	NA	TGTGCCAGCAGCCTGGGACCCGGAGCTAATCAGCCCCAGCATTTT	CASSLGPGANQPQHF
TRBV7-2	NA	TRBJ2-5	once	TGTGCCAGCAGCACAAGCACACAACAAGAGACCCAGTACTTC	CASSTSTQQETQYF
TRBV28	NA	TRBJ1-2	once	TGTGCCAGCAGCCTCGGGCGGGGTTGGTATGGCTACACCTTC	CASSLGRGWYGYTF
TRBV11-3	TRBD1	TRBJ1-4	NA	TGTGCCAGCAGTCCCGTTCTAGGGGGCAATGAAAAACTGTTTTTT	CASSPVLGGNEKLFF
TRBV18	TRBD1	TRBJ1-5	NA	TGTGCCAGCTCACCACCGGGACAGGGGAATCAGCCCCAGCATTTT	CASSPPGQGNQPQHF
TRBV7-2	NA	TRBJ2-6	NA	TGTGCCAGCAGCCGATCGACAGGCTCTGGGGCCAACGTCCTGACTTTC	CASSRSTGSGANVLTF
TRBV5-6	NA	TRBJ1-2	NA	TGTGCCAGCAGCTTGGCCGGGGGGCAAGGCTACACCTTC	CASSLAGGQGYTF
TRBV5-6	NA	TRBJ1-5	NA	TGTGCCAGCAGCTACAGGGATCAGCCCCAGCATTTT	CASSYRDQPQHF
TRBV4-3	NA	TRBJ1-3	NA	TGCGCCAGCAGCCAGGGACTGCTTAAGGGTGGGACGAACACCATATATTTT	CASSQGLLKGGTNTIYF
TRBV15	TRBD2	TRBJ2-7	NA	TGTGCCACCAGCAGAGATGGAGGACTAGCGCCCTACGAGCAGTACTTC	CATSRDGGLAPYEQYF
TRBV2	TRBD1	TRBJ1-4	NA	TGTGCCAGCACCAGGCGGTTGGGGACAGGGGATGAAAAACTGTTTTTT	CASTRRLGTGDEKLFF
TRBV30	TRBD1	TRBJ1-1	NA	TGTGCCTGGAGTCTTTCAGACAGGGGAGCTTTCTTT	CAWSLSDRGAFF
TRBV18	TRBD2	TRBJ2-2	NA	TGTGCCAGCTCCCAGGGACTAGCCACGAACACCGGGGAGCTGTTTTTT	CASSQGLATNTGELFF
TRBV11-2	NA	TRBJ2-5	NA	TGTGCCAGCAGCTCTCACAGACAAGAGACCCAGTACTTC	CASSSHRQETQYF
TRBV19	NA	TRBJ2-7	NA	TGTGCCAGTAGTAGACAGTTCTCCTACGAGCAGTACTTC	CASSRQFSYEQYF
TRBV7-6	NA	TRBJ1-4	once	TGTGCCAGCAGCTCGAGTCGGGAAAAACTGTTTTTT	CASSSSREKLFF
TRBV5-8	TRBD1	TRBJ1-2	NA	TGTGCCAGCAGCTACCGGGACAGGGCTGGCTACACCTTC	CASSYRDRAGYTF
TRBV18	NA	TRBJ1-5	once	TGTGCCAGCTCACCTAGTTCTTCAGGCGATCAGCCCCAGCATTTT	CASSPSSSGDQPQHF
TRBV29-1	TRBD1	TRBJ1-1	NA	TGCAGCGCTGGGGGACAGATGAACACTGAAGCTTTCTTT	CSAGGQMNTEAFF
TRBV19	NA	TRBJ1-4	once	TGTGCCAGTAACGAACTACAGGCCGTCAATGAAAAACTGTTTTTT	CASNELQAVNEKLFF
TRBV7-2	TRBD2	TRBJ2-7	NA	TGTGCCAGCAGCTCCACCCGACTAGCGGGAGAACGGTACGAGCAGTACTTC	CASSSTRLAGERYEQYF
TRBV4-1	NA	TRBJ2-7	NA	TGCGCCAGCAGCCAAGCGGACGGCAATACCTACGAGCAGTACTTC	CASSQADGNTYEQYF
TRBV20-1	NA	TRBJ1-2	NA	TGCAGTGCTAGACAGGGAGGTGGCTACACCTTC	CSARQGGGYTF
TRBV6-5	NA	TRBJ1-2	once	TGTGCCAGCAGTTCCGCAGGGGACTATGGCTACACCTTC	CASSSAGDYGYTF
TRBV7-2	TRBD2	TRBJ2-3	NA	TGTGCCAGCAGCTACGGGACTAGCGGGCTTGGGGCAGATACGCAGTATTTT	CASSYGTSGLGADTQYF
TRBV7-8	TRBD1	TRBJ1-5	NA	TGTGCCAGCAGCATGGACAGGAGCAATCAGCCCCAGCATTTT	CASSMDRSNQPQHF
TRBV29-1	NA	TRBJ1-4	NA	TGCAGCGTTATACAAGGGGAAAAACTGTTTTTT	CSVIQGEKLFF
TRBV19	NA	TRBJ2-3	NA	TGTGCCACCAAGGGGGGGTACACAGATACGCAGTATTTT	CATKGGYTDTQYF
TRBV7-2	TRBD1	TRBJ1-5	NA	TGTGCCAGCAGCTCCTGGACAGGTGATCAGCCCCAGCATTTT	CASSSWTGDQPQHF
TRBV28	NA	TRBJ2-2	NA	TGTGCCAGCAGCCAACGGACTGGATGGTCCGGGGAGCTGTTTTTT	CASSQRTGWSGELFF
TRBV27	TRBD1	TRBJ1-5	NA	TGTGCCAGCAGGCCCCAGGGGGGAATCAATCAGCCCCAGCATTTT	CASRPQGGINQPQHF
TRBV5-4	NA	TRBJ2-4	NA	TGTGCCAGCAGCTTCAGGGGGGTGAATGTAGCCAAAAACATTCAGTACTTC	CASSFRGVNVAKNIQYF